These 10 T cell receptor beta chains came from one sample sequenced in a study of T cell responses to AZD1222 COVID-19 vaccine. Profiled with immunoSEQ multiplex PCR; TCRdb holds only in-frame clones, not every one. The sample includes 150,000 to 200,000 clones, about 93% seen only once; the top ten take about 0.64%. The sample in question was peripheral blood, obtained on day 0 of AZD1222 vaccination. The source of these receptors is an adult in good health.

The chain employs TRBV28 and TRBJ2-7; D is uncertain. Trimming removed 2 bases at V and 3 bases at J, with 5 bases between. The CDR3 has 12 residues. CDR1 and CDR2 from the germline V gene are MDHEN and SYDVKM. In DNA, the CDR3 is TGTGCCAGCAGTTTACAGGACTACGAGCAGTACTTC. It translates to CASSLQDYEQYF.

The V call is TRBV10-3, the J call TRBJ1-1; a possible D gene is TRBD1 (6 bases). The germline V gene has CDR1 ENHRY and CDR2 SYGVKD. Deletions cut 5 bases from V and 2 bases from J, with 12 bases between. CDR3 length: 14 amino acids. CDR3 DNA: TGTGCCATCAGTCTGACAGGCAGTAACACTGAAGCTTTCTTT. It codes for CAISLTGSNTEAFF.

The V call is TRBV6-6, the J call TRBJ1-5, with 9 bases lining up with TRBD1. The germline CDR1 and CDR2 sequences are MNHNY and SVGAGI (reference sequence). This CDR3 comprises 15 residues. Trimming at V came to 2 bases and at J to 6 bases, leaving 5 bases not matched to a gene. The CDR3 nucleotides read TGTGCCAGCAGTTACGGGACAGGGAAAGGTCAGCCCCAGCATTTT. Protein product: CASSYGTGKGQPQHF.

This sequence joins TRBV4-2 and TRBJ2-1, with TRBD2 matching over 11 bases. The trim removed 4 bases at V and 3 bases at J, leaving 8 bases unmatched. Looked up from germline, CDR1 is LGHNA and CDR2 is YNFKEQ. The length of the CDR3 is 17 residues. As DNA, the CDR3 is TGTGCCAGCAGCCTACGCCTAGCGGGAGGTGTCTACAATGAGCAGTTCTTC. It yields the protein CASSLRLAGGVYNEQFF.

CDR3 coding DNA: TGTGCCAGCAGCGCCCGGGACTCTGGAAACACCATATATTTT. Translating gives CASSARDSGNTIYF. The V and J genes are TRBV3-1 (or the pseudogene TRBV3-2) and TRBJ1-3, with unresolved D. V was cut by 5 bases and J by 0 bases, with 8 bases left in between. Germline lookup yields CDR1 LGHDT and CDR2 YNNKEL (reference sequence). The CDR3 runs 14 residues.

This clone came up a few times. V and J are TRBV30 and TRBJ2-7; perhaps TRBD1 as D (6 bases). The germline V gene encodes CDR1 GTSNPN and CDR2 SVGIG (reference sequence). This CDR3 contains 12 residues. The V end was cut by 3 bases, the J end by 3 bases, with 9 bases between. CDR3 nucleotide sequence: TGTGCCTGGAGCGAGGGGGACTACGAGCAGTACTTC. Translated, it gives CAWSEGDYEQYF. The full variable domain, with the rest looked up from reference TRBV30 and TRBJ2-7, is SQTIHQWPATLVQPVGSPLSLECTVEGTSNPNLYWYRQAAGRGLQLLFYSVGIGQISSEVPQNLSASRPQDRQFILSSKKLLLSDSGFYLCAWSEGDYEQYFGPGTRLTVT.

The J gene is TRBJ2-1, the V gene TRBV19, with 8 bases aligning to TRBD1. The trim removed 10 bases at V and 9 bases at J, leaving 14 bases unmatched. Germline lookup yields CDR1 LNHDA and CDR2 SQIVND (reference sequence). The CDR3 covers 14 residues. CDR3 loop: CANPPDRVIFEQFF. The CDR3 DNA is TGTGCCAATCCCCCGGACAGGGTCATTTTTGAGCAGTTCTTC.

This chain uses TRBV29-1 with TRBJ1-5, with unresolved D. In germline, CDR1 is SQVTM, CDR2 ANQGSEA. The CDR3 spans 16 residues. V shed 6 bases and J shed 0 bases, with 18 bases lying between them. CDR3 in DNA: TGCAGCGTCTGCTTCGGGTCCCGCTATAGCAATCAGCCCCAGCATTTT. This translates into CSVCFGSRYSNQPQHF.

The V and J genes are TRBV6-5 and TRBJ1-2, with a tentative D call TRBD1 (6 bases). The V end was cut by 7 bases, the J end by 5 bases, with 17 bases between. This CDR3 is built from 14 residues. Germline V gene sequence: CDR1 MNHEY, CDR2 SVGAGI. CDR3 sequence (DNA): TGTGCCAGCATGGGGGCCAATACCGGATATGGCTACACCTTC. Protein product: CASMGANTGYGYTF.

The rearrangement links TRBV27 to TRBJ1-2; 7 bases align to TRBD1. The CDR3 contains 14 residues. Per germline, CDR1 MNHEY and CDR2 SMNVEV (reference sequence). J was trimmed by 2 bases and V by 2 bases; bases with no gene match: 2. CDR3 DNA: TGTGCCAGCAGTTTAAGGGGGCAAAACTATGGCTACACCTTC. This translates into CASSLRGQNYGYTF.